One sample yielded the 20 T cell receptor beta chains listed below, sequenced in a study of molecular identifiers for immune sequencing clone quantification. TCRdb used MiXCR to reprocess the PCR reads, holding one entry per CDR3 protein. Seen here are some 590,000 distinct CDR3 sequences, around 25% observed once, and the top ten hold about 0.8%. Material: naive CD8+ T cells from blood, with Jurkat cell RNA spiked in. The subset denotes: FACS-sorted CD8+CD4-CCR7+CD45RA+ naive T cells. Receptors originate from a human donor in good health. Some libraries in this study had Jurkat cell RNA spiked in.

At least ten counts were recorded for this clonotype. The CDR3 is CASSLRGGAHNQPQHF. CDR3 nucleotide sequence: TGTGCCAGCAGTTTAAGGGGAGGGGCCCACAATCAGCCCCAGCATTTT. The J gene is TRBJ1-5, the V gene TRBV28; a weak D match, TRBD1 (5 bases). In germline, CDR1 is MDHEN, CDR2 SYDVKM. The CDR3 covers 16 residues. V was pared by 2 bases and J by 3 bases, with 14 bases between.

This clonotype was counted between two and nine times. The chain joins TRBV19 to TRBJ2-2; 10 bases agree with TRBD2. Germline assignment: CDR1 LNHDA and CDR2 SQIVND (reference sequence). This CDR3 has 15 residues. V was clipped by 5 bases and J by 4 bases; unmatched bases: 4. The CDR3: CASSATSGFTGELFF. In nucleotides, the CDR3 is TGTGCCAGTAGTGCGACTAGCGGGTTCACCGGGGAGCTGTTTTTT.

This chain links TRBV20-1 with TRBJ1-1; D is unclear. This CDR3 is 13 amino acids long. Germline CDR1 DFQATT, CDR2 SNEGSKA (reference sequence). V was pared by 6 bases and J by 6 bases, with 17 bases between. Here the CDR3 DNA reads TGCAGTGCCAAGACCCCCCTCGGGGCTGAAGCTTTCTTT. Its protein product is CSAKTPLGAEAFF.

This clonotype has a count of ten or more. V and J are TRBV14 and TRBJ2-3; 8 bases fit TRBD2. Germline CDR1 and CDR2: SGHDN and FVKESK. J was trimmed by 5 bases and V by 2 bases; bases with no gene match: 6. The CDR3 runs 15 residues. CDR3 sequence reads: CASSQSAGGVDTQYF. Here the CDR3 DNA reads TGTGCCAGCAGCCAATCGGCGGGGGGTGTAGATACGCAGTATTTT.

As for this clonotype: Possible read error: a much larger clone is one base away. The V call is TRBV5-1, the J call TRBJ2-7; 7 bases line up with TRBD1. Germline loops: CDR1 SGHRS, CDR2 YFSETQ. The length of the CDR3 is 14 residues. CDR3 region: CVSSFGTVPYEQYF. In nucleotides, the CDR3 is TGTGTCAGCAGCTTCGGGACAGTACCCTACGAGCAGTACTTC.

This clonotype showed up many times. This chain uses TRBV29-1 with TRBJ1-1; no definite D call. The CDR3 spans 11 residues. Trimming stripped 4 bases from V and 8 bases from J, with 11 bases between. Germline V gene data show CDR1 as SQVTM and CDR2 as ANQGSEA. The CDR3 DNA follows: TGCAGCGTTGTGTGGGCTGCCGAAGCTTTCTTT. Translated, it gives CSVVWAAEAFF.

The chain uses TRBV10-1 and TRBJ2-7; D is possibly TRBD1 or TRBD2 (6 bases each). CDR1 and CDR2 from the germline V gene are WNHNN and SYGVQD (reference sequence). There are 14 residues in the CDR3. With 1 base removed from V and 5 bases from J, the gap between germline ends came to 12 bases. The CDR3, as DNA: TGCGCCAGCAGTGAGTTACAGGGACTCAACGAGCAGTACTTC. This sequence encodes CASSELQGLNEQYF.

A few counts support this clonotype. The V gene is TRBV6-2 or TRBV6-3, the J gene TRBJ2-7, with TRBD1 matching 9 bases. V trimming: 6 bases; J trimming: 6 bases; junction bases outside the gene matches: 15. Germline-derived CDR1 and CDR2 are MNHEY and SVGEGT. The CDR3 extends over 16 amino acids. The CDR3 sequence: CASSDLTVQGAGEQYF. Here the CDR3 DNA reads TGTGCCAGCAGCGACCTTACGGTACAGGGGGCGGGCGAGCAGTACTTC.

Comments on this clonotype: Being one base from a much bigger clone, this may be a read error. V usage is TRBV5-1 and J usage is TRBJ1-1; D is unclear. The CDR3 sequence is 13 residues long. Germline assignment: CDR1 SGHRS and CDR2 YFSETQ. CDR3 residues: CASSLDPNAEAFF. CDR3 in DNA: TGCGCCAGCAGCTTGGACCCGAACGCTGAAGCTTTCTTT.

This clonotype has more than one count but fewer than ten. This rearrangement joins TRBV19 to TRBJ1-1; D might be TRBD1 (5 bases). Trimming stripped 7 bases from V and 4 bases from J, with 13 bases between. The CDR3 runs 13 residues. Germline-derived CDR1 and CDR2 are LNHDA and SQIVND (reference sequence). In nucleotides, the CDR3 is TGTGCCAGTATCGAGGGGTTGAGCACTGAAGCTTTCTTT. It yields the protein CASIEGLSTEAFF.

J is TRBJ1-1 and V is TRBV7-9, with D maybe TRBD1 (6 bases). The V end lost 5 bases, the J end lost 6 bases, and 16 bases lay between the germline ends. Germline V CDR1 and CDR2: SEHNR, FQNEAQ (reference sequence). This CDR3 contains 14 residues. CDR3 residues: CASSLGGRGAEAFF. CDR3 sequence (DNA): TGTGCCAGCAGCCTCGGGGGCAGGGGAGCTGAAGCTTTCTTT.

At least ten counts were recorded for this clonotype. The chain uses TRBV4-3 and TRBJ1-1; D uncertain. Trimming took off 1 base at V and 3 bases at J, with 15 bases between the two ends. Germline-derived CDR1 and CDR2 are LGHNA and YSLEER. CDR3 length: 16 amino acids. This chain's CDR3 is CASSQAAGSKYTEAFF. In DNA form, the CDR3 reads TGCGCCAGCAGCCAAGCGGCGGGGAGTAAGTACACTGAAGCTTTCTTT.

The chain has TRBV11-2 and TRBJ2-2; no firm D call. Germline-derived CDR1 and CDR2 are SGHAT and FQNNGV. V was clipped by 2 bases and J by 1 base, with 5 bases between them. The CDR3 has 14 amino acids. CDR3 coding DNA: TGTGCCAGCAGCTTATTTGGGAACACCGGGGAGCTGTTTTTT. Protein: CASSLFGNTGELFF.

This chain connects TRBV19 to TRBJ2-7, with 8 bases identical to TRBD1. This CDR3 is built from 15 residues. The J segment lost 2 bases and the V segment lost 5 bases, leaving 8 bases of the junction unmatched. CDR1 and CDR2 from the germline V gene are LNHDA and SQIVND (reference sequence). The CDR3 DNA sequence: TGTGCCAGTAGTTTTGTACACAGGGGGACCTACGAGCAGTACTTC. Its protein product is CASSFVHRGTYEQYF.

This clonotype has more than one count but fewer than ten. The chain has TRBV6-5 and TRBJ1-1, with D hard to call. The germline V gene encodes CDR1 MNHEY and CDR2 SVGAGI. V dropped 7 bases and J dropped 6 bases, with 9 bases sitting between them. This CDR3 is built from 11 residues. The CDR3 DNA sequence: TGTGCCAGCACCAGGAATGCTGAAGCTTTCTTT. This gives the protein CASTRNAEAFF.

On this clonotype: At one end, the junction sequence differs from germline, possibly due to a read error. The genes are TRBV4-1 and TRBJ2-7, with 10 bases fitting TRBD1. This CDR3 contains 14 residues. Germline V CDR1 and CDR2: MGHRA, YSYEKL. The CDR3 DNA is TGCGCCAGCAGCCTCGGACAGGGGGTCTACGAGCGGTACTTC. Its translation is CASSLGQGVYERYF.

J is TRBJ2-7 and V is TRBV2; D possibly corresponds to TRBD1 (5 bases). Germline V gene data show CDR1 as SNHLY and CDR2 as FYNNEI. V shed 3 bases and J shed 3 bases, with 12 bases lying between them. The CDR3 is made up of 14 amino acids. CDR3 region: CASSDRAGHYEQYF. CDR3 nucleotide sequence: TGTGCCAGCAGTGATCGGGCAGGGCACTACGAGCAGTACTTC. Based on the CDR3 plus reference TRBV2 and TRBJ2-7, the full variable domain is EPEVTQTPSHQVTQMGQEVILRCVPISNHLYFYWYRQILGQKVEFLVSFYNNEISEKSEIFDDQFSVERPDGSNFTLKIRSTKLEDSAMYFCASSDRAGHYEQYFGPGTRLTVT.

As concerns this clonotype: A read error may explain this, as a much larger clone is one base away. The chain links TRBV9 to TRBJ2-5; 9 positions agree with TRBD2. Germline values: CDR1 SGDLS, CDR2 YYNGEE. This CDR3 has 15 amino acids. CDR3 nucleotide sequence: TGTGCCAGCAACGTATTAGGTAGCGGGAGAGAGACCCAGTACTTC. Its translation is CASNVLGSGRETQYF.

Here the CDR3 DNA reads TGTGCCAGCAGCTCCCCGGGGGGTGAAGAAAAACTGTTTTTT. This translates into CASSSPGGEEKLFF. The chain couples TRBV7-9 to TRBJ1-4, with D perhaps matching TRBD1 (5 bases). Germline loops: CDR1 SEHNR, CDR2 FQNEAQ (reference sequence). The CDR3 spans 14 residues. With 4 bases removed from V and 8 bases from J, the gap between germline ends came to 14 bases.

This clonotype was counted many times. J is TRBJ2-7 and V is TRBV29-1; perhaps TRBD1 as D (6 bases). Trimming stripped 6 bases from V and 4 bases from J, with 16 bases between. The CDR3 has 13 residues. Germline assignment: CDR1 SQVTM and CDR2 ANQGSEA. CDR3 coding DNA: TGCAGCGTAACCGGGATGGGGGCATACGAGCAGTACTTC. Encoded protein: CSVTGMGAYEQYF.